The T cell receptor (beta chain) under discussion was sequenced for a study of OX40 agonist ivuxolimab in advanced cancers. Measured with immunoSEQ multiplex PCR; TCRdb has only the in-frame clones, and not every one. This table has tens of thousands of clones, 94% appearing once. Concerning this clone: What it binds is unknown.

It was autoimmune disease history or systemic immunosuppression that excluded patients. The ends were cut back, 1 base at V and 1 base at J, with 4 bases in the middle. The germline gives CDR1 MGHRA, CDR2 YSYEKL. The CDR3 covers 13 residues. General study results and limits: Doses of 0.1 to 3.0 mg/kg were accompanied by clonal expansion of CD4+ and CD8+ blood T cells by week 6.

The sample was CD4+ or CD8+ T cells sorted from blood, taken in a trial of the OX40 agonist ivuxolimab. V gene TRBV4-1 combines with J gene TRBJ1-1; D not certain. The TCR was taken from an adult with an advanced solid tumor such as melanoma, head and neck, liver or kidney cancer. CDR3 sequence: CASSQGSNTEAFF. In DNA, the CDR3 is TGCGCCAGCAGCCAAGGGTCGAACACTGAAGCTTTCTTT.